The 10 T cell receptor beta chains listed next were all sequenced from one sample in a study of blood T cell repertoires in COVID-19. The method was immunoSEQ multiplex PCR; TCRdb's version includes in-frame clones alone and lacks a portion of them. The sample holds over 250,000 clones, around 90% seen once. The specimen was peripheral blood. The receptors here all came from a man aged 60-69 years who had recovered from COVID-19.

The rearrangement joins TRBV5-5 to TRBJ1-2, with 7 bases lining up with TRBD1. CDR3 length: 14 residues. Germline V CDR1 and CDR2: SGHKS, YYEKEE (reference sequence). V trimming: 0 bases; J trimming: 3 bases; junction bases outside the gene matches: 2. CDR3: CASSLGGTDYGYTF. The CDR3 DNA follows: TGTGCCAGCAGCTTGGGAGGGACAGACTATGGCTACACCTTC. The entire variable domain, with the rest obtained from reference TRBV5-5 and TRBJ1-2, is as follows: DAGVTQSPTHLIKTRGQQVTLRCSPISGHKSVSWYQQVLGQGPQFIFQYYEKEERGRGNFPDRFSARQFPNYSSELNVNALLLGDSALYLCASSLGGTDYGYTFGSGTRLTVV.

V is TRBV2 and J is TRBJ2-3; TRBD2 matches 7 bases. The germline V gene encodes CDR1 SNHLY and CDR2 FYNNEI. The CDR3 is made up of 16 amino acids. The J segment lost 0 bases and the V segment lost 0 bases, leaving 3 bases of the junction unmatched. The CDR3 protein is CASSEARGTSTDTQYF. DNA of the CDR3: TGTGCCAGCAGTGAAGCGCGGGGGACTAGCACAGATACGCAGTATTTT.

This clone was observed a single time. The V call is TRBV5-1, the J call TRBJ1-2; TRBD1 aligns across 7 bases. The V gene's germline CDR1 is SGHRS and CDR2 YFSETQ. CDR3 length: 13 residues. The V gene end was trimmed by 4 bases and the J gene end by 8 bases; junction bases not matched to a gene: 8. CDR3 in amino acids: CASSKAGQRGYTF. The CDR3 nucleotides read TGCGCCAGCAGCAAGGCGGGACAGAGGGGCTACACCTTC. Complete variable domain (other parts from reference TRBV5-1 and TRBJ1-2): KAGVTQTPRYLIKTRGQQVTLSCSPISGHRSVSWYQQTPGQGLQFLFEYFSETQRNKGNFPGRFSGRQFSNSRSEMNVSTLELGDSALYLCASSKAGQRGYTFGSGTRLTVV.

The V call is TRBV7-8, the J call TRBJ1-2; 7 bases align to TRBD1. The ends lost 2 bases at V and 5 bases at J; junction bases unmatched: 11. CDR3 size: 16 residues. Germline V CDR1 and CDR2: SGHVS, FQNEAQ. CDR3 nucleotide sequence: TGTGCCAGCAGCTTATCCGGACAGGCCCCTGGGTATGGCTACACCTTC. Encoded protein: CASSLSGQAPGYGYTF. Using reference TRBV7-8 and TRBJ1-2 for the parts outside the CDR3, the full variable domain is GAGVSQSPRYKVAKRGQDVALRCDPISGHVSLFWYQQALGQGPEFLTYFQNEAQLDKSGLPSDRFFAERPEGSVSTLKIQRTQQEDSAVYLCASSLSGQAPGYGYTFGSGTRLTVV.

In this sample, this clone turned up once. This chain links TRBV11-3 with TRBJ2-7; TRBD2 is a possible D gene (6 bases). CDR3 length: 13 amino acids. V shed 2 bases and J shed 7 bases, with 12 bases lying between them. CDR1 is SGHNT, CDR2 YENEEA, per germline. DNA for the CDR3: TGTGCCAGCAGCTTATCCAACGGGGGTGAGCAGTACTTC. Encoded protein: CASSLSNGGEQYF.

The V and J genes are TRBV19 and TRBJ1-5; 7 bases are shared with TRBD1. Unmatched junction bases numbered 3, after V lost 1 base and J lost 6 bases. In germline, CDR1 is LNHDA, CDR2 SQIVND (reference sequence). The CDR3 length is 14 residues. CDR3 nucleotide sequence: TGTGCCAGTAGTATAGTTACAGGGGTTCAGCCCCAGCATTTT. Its protein product is CASSIVTGVQPQHF.

The chain employs TRBV2 and TRBJ1-5, with a weak D call TRBD1 (6 bases). Germline CDR1 reads SNHLY; CDR2 reads FYNNEI. Deletions cut 6 bases from V and 7 bases from J, with 13 bases between. The CDR3 runs 13 residues. CDR3 nucleotides: TGTGCCAGCAGCCCCTTACAGGGACAGCCCCAGCATTTT. This gives the protein CASSPLQGQPQHF.

The V gene is TRBV18, the J gene TRBJ1-1, with D perhaps matching TRBD1 (6 bases). The CDR3 has 17 amino acids. The V and J ends lost 6 bases and 5 bases respectively, with 25 bases between them. From germline, CDR1 is KGHSH and CDR2 LQKENI. CDR3 bases: TGTGCCAGCTCGCCTCTCGACTTGGCACAGGGTGGAACTGAAGCTTTCTTT. It yields the protein CASSPLDLAQGGTEAFF.

The V and J genes are TRBV9 and TRBJ1-1; maybe TRBD1 (5 bases). Looked up from germline, CDR1 is SGDLS and CDR2 is YYNGEE. This CDR3 is built from 13 residues. V was clipped by 0 bases and J by 10 bases, with 13 bases between them. The CDR3 loop reads CASSVGRQGAAFF. The CDR3 coding sequence is TGTGCCAGCAGCGTAGGACGCCAGGGTGCAGCTTTCTTT.

The rearrangement uses TRBV7-6 and TRBJ2-3; 11 nucleotides agree with TRBD2. The CDR3 covers 18 residues. Trimming at V came to 4 bases and at J to 3 bases, leaving 12 bases not matched to a gene. Germline values: CDR1 SGHVS, CDR2 FNYEAQ. CDR3 bases: TGTGCCAGCAGCTATTTTTATAGCGGGGGGGGAAGGACAGATACGCAGTATTTT. Translated, it gives CASSYFYSGGGRTDTQYF.